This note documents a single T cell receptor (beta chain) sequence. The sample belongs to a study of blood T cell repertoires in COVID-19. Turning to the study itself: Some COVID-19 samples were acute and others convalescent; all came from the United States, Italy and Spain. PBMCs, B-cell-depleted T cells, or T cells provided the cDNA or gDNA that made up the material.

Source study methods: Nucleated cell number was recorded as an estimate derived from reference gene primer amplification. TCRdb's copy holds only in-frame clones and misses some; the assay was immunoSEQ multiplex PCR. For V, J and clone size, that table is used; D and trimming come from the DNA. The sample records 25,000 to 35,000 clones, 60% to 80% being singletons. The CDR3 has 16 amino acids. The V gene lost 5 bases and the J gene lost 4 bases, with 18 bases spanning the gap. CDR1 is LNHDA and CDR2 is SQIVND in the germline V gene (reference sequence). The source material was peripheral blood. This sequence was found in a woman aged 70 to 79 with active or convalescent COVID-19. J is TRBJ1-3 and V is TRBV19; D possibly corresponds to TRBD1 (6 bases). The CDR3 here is CASSFLAGRGGNTIYF. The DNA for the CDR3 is TGTGCCAGTAGTTTTTTGGCTGGCAGGGGAGGAAACACCATATATTTT.